These 18 T cell receptor beta chains were sequenced from one sample in a study of radiation and T cells in renal cell carcinoma. TCRdb's copy holds only in-frame clones and misses some; the assay was immunoSEQ multiplex PCR. This table has about 150,000 clones, approximately 91% appearing once. Described time point: baseline pretreatment blood. Stated treatment: 15 Gy SBRT to primary tumor, nephrectomy 4 weeks later. The source was blood, collected from a patient whose treatment included radiotherapy and nephrectomy. The receptor set was obtained from a woman between 50 and 59 years old with renal cell carcinoma.

V gene TRBV4-1 combines with J gene TRBJ2-2; D possibly corresponds to TRBD1 (6 bases). The CDR3 consists of 14 residues. Trimming pared 6 bases from V and 1 base from J, leaving 9 bases between. Germline CDR1 is MGHRA and CDR2 is YSYEKL. The CDR3 DNA sequence: TGCGCCAGCAGACGACAGGAGAACACCGGGGAGCTGTTTTTT. This encodes CASRRQENTGELFF.

The rearrangement links TRBV9 to TRBJ1-1; D is unresolved. The germline CDR1 and CDR2 sequences are SGDLS and YYNGEE. Trimming removed 0 bases at V and 4 bases at J, with 10 bases between. The CDR3 loop spans 14 amino acids. DNA of the CDR3: TGTGCCAGCAGCGTAGTCGAATTGGGCACTGAAGCTTTCTTT. Translated: CASSVVELGTEAFF.

CDR3 amino acids: CASSAGQDTDTQYF. CDR3 DNA: TGCGCCAGCAGCGCGGGACAGGACACAGATACGCAGTATTTT. The chain carries TRBV5-1 and TRBJ2-3; 8 bases align to TRBD1. The CDR3 consists of 14 residues. The germline gives CDR1 SGHRS, CDR2 YFSETQ. J gave up 2 bases and V 4 bases, and 3 bases lay outside the gene matches.

CDR3 sequence: CASSDRTGYGYTF. The CDR3 DNA sequence: TGTGCCAGCAGCGATCGGACAGGGTATGGCTACACCTTC. This chain links TRBV11-2 with TRBJ1-2, with TRBD1 matching 8 bases. Germline V gene data show CDR1 as SGHAT and CDR2 as FQNNGV. The CDR3 length is 13 residues. The J segment lost 5 bases and the V segment lost 5 bases, leaving 4 bases of the junction unmatched.

J is TRBJ1-2 and V is TRBV6-1; D not certain. V lost 5 bases and J 4 bases, leaving 8 bases between the germline ends. CDR3 length: 12 residues. Germline assignment: CDR1 MNHNS and CDR2 SASEGT. The CDR3 coding sequence is TGTGCCAGCAGTTTTGAGGTCTATGGCTACACCTTC. Protein sequence: CASSFEVYGYTF.

The rearrangement joins TRBV5-4 to TRBJ1-1; D is ambiguous. Trimming removed 3 bases from V and 1 base from J, with 10 bases in between. Germline V lookup: CDR1 SGHNT, CDR2 YYREEE (reference sequence). This CDR3 contains 14 residues. This chain's CDR3 is CASSSFGWNTEAFF. CDR3 nucleotides: TGTGCCAGCAGCTCCTTCGGGTGGAACACTGAAGCTTTCTTT.

The gene calls are TRBV13 and TRBJ1-6; D remains ambiguous. The germline CDR1 and CDR2 sequences are PRHDT and FYEKMQ (reference sequence). The CDR3 covers 17 residues. The V end lost 5 bases, the J end lost 0 bases, and 14 bases lay between the germline ends. The CDR3 nucleotides are TGTGCCAGCAGCCCGAACCCAGGATACTCCTATAATTCACCCCTCCACTTT. The encoded protein is CASSPNPGYSYNSPLHF.

The V call is TRBV5-6, the J call TRBJ2-1; weak D call: TRBD2 (6 bases). The germline V gene has CDR1 SGHDT and CDR2 YYEEEE. There are 15 residues in the CDR3. With 1 base removed from V and 6 bases from J, the gap between germline ends came to 14 bases. The chain's CDR3 is CASSLNVLGGNEQFF. The CDR3 DNA reads TGTGCCAGCAGCTTGAACGTCTTGGGGGGCAATGAGCAGTTCTTC. The full variable domain, with the rest looked up from reference TRBV5-6 and TRBJ2-1, is DAGVTQSPTHLIKTRGQQVTLRCSPKSGHDTVSWYQQALGQGPQFIFQYYEEEERQRGNFPDRFSGHQFPNYSSELNVNALLLGDSALYLCASSLNVLGGNEQFFGPGTRLTVL.

The chain recombines TRBV6-6 with TRBJ1-6; D is possibly TRBD1 (6 bases). This CDR3 has 14 residues. V was shortened by 2 bases and J by 7 bases, with 9 bases between the two germline ends. Germline CDR1 and CDR2: MNHNY and SVGAGI (reference sequence). The chain's CDR3 is CASSYDRRNSPLHF. The CDR3 DNA follows: TGTGCCAGCAGTTACGACAGGAGAAATTCACCCCTCCACTTT.

The rearrangement links TRBV5-6 to TRBJ2-1; TRBD2 matches 7 bases. After removal of 4 bases from V and 0 bases from J, the junction contained 13 bases not matched to a gene. Germline V gives CDR1 SGHDT, CDR2 YYEEEE. The CDR3 spans 18 residues. The CDR3 DNA reads as TGTGCCAGCAGCAGGGGAGGACTAGTCCCGAGCTCCTACAATGAGCAGTTCTTC. Its protein is CASSRGGLVPSSYNEQFF.

The chain employs TRBV7-8 and TRBJ1-4; D gene unclear. This CDR3 has 13 residues. The V end lost 0 bases, the J end lost 8 bases, and 7 bases lay between the germline ends. Per germline, CDR1 SGHVS and CDR2 FQNEAQ. The CDR3 nucleotides are TGTGCCAGCAGCTTAGCAGGGTACGAAAAACTGTTTTTT. Residues: CASSLAGYEKLFF.

V and J are TRBV30 and TRBJ2-3, with TRBD2 matching 13 bases. The CDR3 runs 15 residues. The V gene end was trimmed by 5 bases and the J gene end by 5 bases; junction bases not matched to a gene: 7. Germline CDR1 reads GTSNPN; CDR2 reads SVGIG (reference sequence). The CDR3 DNA reads as TGTGCCTGGGCTACCGGACTAGCGGGGGAAGATACGCAGTATTTT. Protein product: CAWATGLAGEDTQYF. Looking up the rest from reference TRBV30 and TRBJ2-3 gives the full variable domain: SQTIHQWPATLVQPVGSPLSLECTVEGTSNPNLYWYRQAAGRGLQLLFYSVGIGQISSEVPQNLSASRPQDRQFILSSKKLLLSDSGFYLCAWATGLAGEDTQYFGPGTRLTVL.

The chain is built from TRBV6-1 and TRBJ2-1; TRBD1 is a possible D gene (6 bases). There are 15 residues in the CDR3. Trimming removed 0 bases from V and 4 bases from J, with 10 bases in between. Germline V gene lookup returns CDR1 MNHNS and CDR2 SASEGT. The CDR3 DNA is TGTGCCAGCAGTGAAGCCCCGGACAGATACAATGAGCAGTTCTTC. It specifies CASSEAPDRYNEQFF.

This rearrangement joins TRBV18 to TRBJ2-7, with 11 bases aligning to TRBD1. CDR3 length: 15 residues. V was clipped by 2 bases and J by 1 base; unmatched bases: 1. The germline CDR1 and CDR2 sequences are KGHSH and LQKENI. The CDR3 DNA reads TGTGCCAGCTCACCAGGACAGGGGGCTTCCTACGAGCAGTACTTC. Protein: CASSPGQGASYEQYF.

CDR3 DNA sequence: TGCGCCAGCAGCCCGAGCGGGAATACCTACGAGCAGTACTTC. This gives the protein CASSPSGNTYEQYF. This rearrangement joins TRBV5-1 to TRBJ2-7; TRBD2 agrees at 7 bases. Germline V CDR1 and CDR2: SGHRS, YFSETQ. Trimming removed 4 bases from V and 2 bases from J; junction bases left unmatched: 6. The length of the CDR3 is 14 residues.

The chain carries TRBV27 and TRBJ1-6; 7 bases map to TRBD1. The trim removed 9 bases at V and 6 bases at J, leaving 11 bases unmatched. The CDR3 consists of 15 residues. Germline values: CDR1 MNHEY, CDR2 SMNVEV (reference sequence). The CDR3, as DNA: TGTGCCAGGAATGACAGGGCCATGTCTAATTCACCCCTCCACTTT. This codes for CARNDRAMSNSPLHF.

J is TRBJ2-7 and V is TRBV9; D call uncertain. Trimming pared 2 bases from V and 0 bases from J, leaving 12 bases between. Germline loops: CDR1 SGDLS, CDR2 YYNGEE. CDR3 length equals 15 residues. The CDR3 protein is CASSVTVTNSYEQYF. The CDR3 coding sequence is TGTGCCAGCAGCGTGACTGTAACGAACTCCTACGAGCAGTACTTC.

The V and J genes are TRBV29-1 and TRBJ2-3; no reliable D call. Germline assignment: CDR1 SQVTM and CDR2 ANQGSEA. The CDR3 covers 14 residues. The germline V and J ends were trimmed by 4 bases and 2 bases, with 13 bases remaining between them. CDR3 sequence: CSVAHPKYTDTQYF. In DNA form, the CDR3 reads TGCAGCGTTGCTCACCCCAAGTACACAGATACGCAGTATTTT.